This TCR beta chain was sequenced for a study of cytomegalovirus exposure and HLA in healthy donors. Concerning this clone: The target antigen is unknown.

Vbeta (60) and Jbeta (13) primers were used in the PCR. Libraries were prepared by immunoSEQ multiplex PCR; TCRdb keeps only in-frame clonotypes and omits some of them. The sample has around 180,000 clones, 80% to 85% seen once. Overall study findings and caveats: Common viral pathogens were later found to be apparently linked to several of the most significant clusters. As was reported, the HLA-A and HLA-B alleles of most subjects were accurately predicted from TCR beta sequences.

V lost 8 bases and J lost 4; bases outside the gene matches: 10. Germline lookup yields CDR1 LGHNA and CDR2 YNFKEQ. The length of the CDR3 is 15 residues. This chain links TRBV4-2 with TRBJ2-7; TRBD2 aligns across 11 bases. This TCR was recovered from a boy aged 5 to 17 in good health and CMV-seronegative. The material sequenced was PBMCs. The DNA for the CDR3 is TGTGCCAGCGGGTCTCTGACTAGCGGGGTTTACGAGCAGTACTTC. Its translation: CASGSLTSGVYEQYF.